This passage covers 23 T cell receptor beta chains from one sample sequenced in a study of T cells in tumors after PD-1 blockade. The table came from immunoSEQ multiplex PCR; TCRdb's copy has only in-frame clones and leaves some out. The sample includes 55,000 to 65,000 clones, over 75% of them seen just once. The starting material was PBMCs, obtained before anti-PD-1 treatment. All receptors come from a human donor with basal cell carcinoma.

In DNA, the CDR3 is TGTGCCAGCAGCCAAGAAGGTCTTCGGCCTAGCGGGGGGACCGAGACCCAGTACTTC. Translating it yields CASSQEGLRPSGGTETQYF. This sequence joins TRBV4-2 and TRBJ2-5; 11 bases fit TRBD2. CDR1 is LGHNA, CDR2 YNFKEQ, per germline. The trim removed 0 bases at V and 5 bases at J, leaving 14 bases unmatched. The CDR3 sequence is 19 residues long.

Comments on this clone: The sample holds other DNA sequences that translate to the same CDR3. The J gene is TRBJ2-1, the V gene TRBV19; perhaps TRBD1 as D (6 bases). Germline loops: CDR1 LNHDA, CDR2 SQIVND (reference sequence). The V end lost 8 bases, the J end lost 0 bases, and 14 bases lay between the germline ends. The CDR3 contains 15 residues. The CDR3 region has the DNA TGTGCCAGTCGCCCTGACAGGAGCTCCTACAATGAGCAGTTCTTC. This gives the protein CASRPDRSSYNEQFF.

A few counts support this clone. One end of the junction does not line up with germline, which may come from a read error. This sequence joins TRBV4-1 and TRBJ2-7; perhaps D is TRBD1 or TRBD2 (6 bases each). The germline gives CDR1 MGHRA, CDR2 YSYEKL. The CDR3 covers 13 residues. CDR3 sequence reads: CASSQVETGRRVF. As DNA, the CDR3 is TGCGCCAGCAGCCAAGTTGAAACAGGGAGGAGAGTCTTC.

This clone was detected a few times. The chain has TRBV19 and TRBJ1-2; D gene uncertain. The ends were cut back, 10 bases at V and 1 base at J, with 16 bases in the middle. Germline CDR1 is LNHDA and CDR2 is SQIVND (reference sequence). The CDR3 totals 14 residues. CDR3 DNA: TGTGCCACGAGTCCGGGAATGGATAACTATGGCTACACCTTC. This codes for CATSPGMDNYGYTF.

For this clone: The sample carries other DNA sequences with the same CDR3. The chain carries TRBV18 and TRBJ1-2; D is unresolved. Germline V gives CDR1 KGHSH, CDR2 LQKENI. The germline V and J ends were trimmed by 1 base and 7 bases, with 10 bases remaining between them. The CDR3 runs 13 residues. The CDR3 protein is CASSPRTASGYTF. The CDR3 DNA sequence: TGTGCCAGCTCACCACGCACGGCTAGTGGCTACACCTTC.

The chain employs TRBV6-1 and TRBJ2-7, with a tentative D call TRBD2 (6 bases). This CDR3 contains 14 residues. CDR1 is MNHNS, CDR2 SASEGT, per germline. Trimming left V 1 base short and J 3 bases short, with 10 bases between. The CDR3 DNA reads as TGTGCCAGCAGTGAAGGGGACGGGAGCTACGAGCAGTACTTC. It is translated as CASSEGDGSYEQYF.

V usage is TRBV5-1 and J usage is TRBJ1-2; 7 bases match TRBD1. Germline V lookup: CDR1 SGHRS, CDR2 YFSETQ. The CDR3 consists of 14 residues. V shed 5 bases, J shed 4 bases, and the junction held 8 bases outside the gene matches. The CDR3 DNA follows: TGCGCCAGCAGTCTAGAAGGGACAGCCTATGGCTACACCTTC. This sequence encodes CASSLEGTAYGYTF.

This rearrangement joins TRBV5-1 to TRBJ2-7, with 8 bases fitting TRBD2. V lost 4 bases to trimming and J lost 4 bases; unmatched junction nucleotides: 10. Germline loops: CDR1 SGHRS, CDR2 YFSETQ. This CDR3 region has 15 residues. The CDR3 DNA reads TGCGCCAGCAGCCCGGGGGGGGCGCTTGATTACGAGCAGTACTTC. Translation: CASSPGGALDYEQYF.

The chain carries TRBV7-9 and TRBJ2-1; no firm D call. Germline V CDR1 and CDR2: SEHNR, FQNEAQ (reference sequence). The CDR3 has 13 residues. Between the trimmed V and J ends, which lost 2 bases and 8 bases, there was a span of 10 bases. CDR3 loop: CASSLFPSDEQFF. Here the CDR3 DNA reads TGTGCCAGCAGCTTATTTCCCTCGGATGAGCAGTTCTTC. The variable domain in full, completed from reference TRBV7-9 and TRBJ2-1, reads DTGVSQNPRHKITKRGQNVTFRCDPISEHNRLYWYRQTLGQGPEFLTYFQNEAQLEKSRLLSDRFSAERPKGSFSTLEIQRTEQGDSAMYLCASSLFPSDEQFFGPGTRLTVL.

This chain links TRBV9 with TRBJ2-3; TRBD2 matches at 10 bases. This CDR3 is 17 amino acids long. J gave up 6 bases and V 4 bases, and 14 bases lay outside the gene matches. Germline-derived CDR1 and CDR2 are SGDLS and YYNGEE. This CDR3 is CASSNPPGLASLDTQYF. The CDR3 DNA reads TGTGCCAGCAGCAACCCCCCGGGACTAGCGTCATTGGATACGCAGTATTTT.

This chain links TRBV6-1 with TRBJ2-7, with 7 bases matching TRBD1. V was clipped by 3 bases and J by 0 bases; unmatched bases: 2. CDR3 length: 14 residues. Germline lookup yields CDR1 MNHNS and CDR2 SASEGT. CDR3 region: CASSDRDSSYEQYF. The CDR3 region has the DNA TGTGCCAGCAGTGATCGGGACAGCTCCTACGAGCAGTACTTC.

The chain joins TRBV19 to TRBJ1-3, with D uncertain. Trimming shortened V by 5 bases and J by 0 bases, and 11 bases separated the two germline ends. Germline V CDR1 and CDR2: LNHDA, SQIVND (reference sequence). The CDR3 sequence is 15 residues long. This chain's CDR3 is CASSLGRSSGNTIYF. The CDR3 DNA follows: TGTGCCAGTAGTCTGGGCAGAAGCTCTGGAAACACCATATATTTT.

CDR3 DNA sequence: TGTGCCAGTAGCCCCTCGGCCTACACAGATACGCAGTATTTT. Its translation is CASSPSAYTDTQYF. V gene TRBV19 combines with J gene TRBJ2-3; D is unclear. The CDR3 loop spans 14 amino acids. V was pared by 6 bases and J by 2 bases, with 12 bases between. Germline CDR1 reads LNHDA; CDR2 reads SQIVND (reference sequence).

The chain couples TRBV2 to TRBJ2-3; 7 bases line up with TRBD2. From germline, CDR1 is SNHLY and CDR2 FYNNEI. V trimming: 7 bases; J trimming: 0 bases; junction bases outside the gene matches: 7. This CDR3 has 15 residues. The DNA for the CDR3 is TGTGCCAGCACCCGCGGGGGTGGGAGCACAGATACGCAGTATTTT. As protein: CASTRGGGSTDTQYF.

The V and J genes are TRBV7-6 and TRBJ2-5; 11 positions agree with TRBD2. This CDR3 comprises 15 residues. V lost 2 bases to trimming and J lost 1 base; unmatched junction nucleotides: 0. Per the germline V gene, CDR1 is SGHVS and CDR2 is FNYEAQ. CDR3 protein: CASSLLAGGQETQYF. The CDR3 nucleotides read TGTGCCAGCAGCTTACTAGCGGGGGGCCAAGAGACCCAGTACTTC.

The rearrangement joins TRBV11-3 to TRBJ2-4, with 7 bases matching TRBD1. The length of the CDR3 is 14 residues. V dropped 4 bases and J dropped 8; count of bases not matched to a gene: 8. The V gene's germline CDR1 is SGHNT and CDR2 YENEEA. CDR3 region: CASSSFTGVHIQYF. DNA of the CDR3: TGTGCCAGCAGCTCCTTCACAGGGGTTCACATTCAGTACTTC.

This chain uses TRBV3-1 (or the pseudogene TRBV3-2) with TRBJ1-1; 11 bases align to TRBD1. The ends lost 9 bases at V and 6 bases at J; junction bases unmatched: 6. There are 13 residues in the CDR3. The germline V gene has CDR1 LGHDT and CDR2 YNNKEL (reference sequence). In DNA form, the CDR3 reads TGTGCCAGTCAGGACAGGGGGCGTCCTGAAGCTTTCTTT. Its protein is CASQDRGRPEAFF.

The chain carries TRBV6-6 and TRBJ2-7; D could derive from TRBD1 or TRBD2 (5 bases each). Trimming took 7 bases from V and 6 from J, leaving 13 bases between them. The CDR3 runs 12 residues. In germline, CDR1 is MNHNY, CDR2 SVGAGI (reference sequence). The CDR3 bases are TGTGCCAGCATACCCGGGGCAAGCGAGCAGTACTTC. Its protein is CASIPGASEQYF.

This chain links TRBV15 with TRBJ1-5, with 9 bases identical to TRBD1. V dropped 3 bases and J dropped 4; count of bases not matched to a gene: 4. The V gene's germline CDR1 is LNHNV and CDR2 YYDKDF (reference sequence). The CDR3 sequence is 15 residues long. CDR3 DNA sequence: TGTGCCACCAGCAGGGACAGGGGCCTAAATCAGCCCCAGCATTTT. It translates to CATSRDRGLNQPQHF. The variable domain in full, completed from reference TRBV15 and TRBJ1-5, reads DAMVIQNPRYQVTQFGKPVTLSCSQTLNHNVMYWYQQKSSQAPKLLFHYYDKDFNNEADTPDNFQSRRPNTSFCFLDIRSPGLGDTAMYLCATSRDRGLNQPQHFGDGTRLSIL.

The chain is built from TRBV11-1 and TRBJ1-6, with D possibly being TRBD1 (5 bases). Germline-derived CDR1 and CDR2 are SGHAT and FQDESV (reference sequence). With 5 bases removed from V and 6 bases from J, the gap between germline ends came to 14 bases. This CDR3 is built from 15 residues. CDR3 in amino acids: CASSPTQVVNSPLHF. CDR3 DNA sequence: TGTGCCAGCAGCCCTACACAGGTGGTTAATTCACCCCTCCACTTT.

The chain is built from TRBV2 and TRBJ1-2; 7 bases fit TRBD1. The CDR3 covers 15 residues. CDR1 and CDR2 (germline): SNHLY, FYNNEI. The V and J ends lost 3 bases and 3 bases, in that order; junction bases with no gene match: 7. CDR3 region: CASSDLVGTDYGYTF. CDR3 bases: TGTGCCAGCAGTGACCTTGTTGGGACAGACTATGGCTACACCTTC.

The chain carries TRBV7-2 and TRBJ1-4, with D perhaps TRBD1 (5 bases). Germline CDR1 is SGHTA and CDR2 is FQGNSA. Trimming shortened V by 5 bases and J by 0 bases, and 13 bases separated the two germline ends. The CDR3 length is 16 residues. This CDR3 is CASSPRTLATNEKLFF. The CDR3 DNA reads TGTGCCAGCAGCCCCCGGACACTCGCAACTAATGAAAAACTGTTTTTT.

V gene TRBV19 combines with J gene TRBJ1-2; D perhaps matches TRBD1 (5 bases). The CDR3 sequence is 13 residues long. Trimming removed 4 bases from V and 3 bases from J, with 9 bases in between. The germline V gene encodes CDR1 LNHDA and CDR2 SQIVND (reference sequence). CDR3: CASSRVGHYGYTF. The DNA for the CDR3 is TGTGCCAGTAGTAGAGTGGGGCACTATGGCTACACCTTC.